This passage covers 25 T cell receptor beta chains from one sample sequenced in a study of response to subunit inactivated influenza vaccine. TCRdb processed the RT-PCR reads anew with MiXCR; each CDR3 protein has one entry. The data show roughly 670,000 distinct CDR3 sequences, 12% to 15% seen once. This specimen consisted of PBMCs from blood, obtained 14 days before vaccination. Every receptor here comes from a man aged 50-60 years who received an inactivated influenza vaccine.

The genes are TRBV27 and TRBJ2-3, with D unresolved. The CDR3 runs 12 residues. The V end was cut by 8 bases, the J end by 2 bases, with 8 bases between. The germline V gene encodes CDR1 MNHEY and CDR2 SMNVEV (reference sequence). The CDR3 spells CASGYLTDTQYF. CDR3 nucleotide sequence: TGTGCCAGCGGTTATCTCACAGATACGCAGTATTTT.

The chain links TRBV20-1 to TRBJ1-1; 9 bases match TRBD1. With V trimmed by 0 bases and J by 12 bases, 8 bases remained unmatched. Germline V CDR1 and CDR2: DFQATT, SNEGSKA (reference sequence). The CDR3 length is 13 residues. CDR3 DNA: TGCAGTGCTAGAGAAGAGGGACAGGGCGGGACTTTCTTT. Translation gives CSAREEGQGGTFF.

The V and J genes are TRBV7-9 and TRBJ2-2; a possible D gene is TRBD2 (6 bases). Trimming pared 5 bases from V and 6 bases from J, leaving 10 bases between. From germline, CDR1 is SEHNR and CDR2 FQNEAQ (reference sequence). The CDR3 is 13 amino acids. The DNA for the CDR3 is TGTGCCAGCAGCGTCCGGGGGTCCGGGGAGCTGTTTTTT. As protein: CASSVRGSGELFF.

CDR3: CASNAGQNYEQYF. CDR3 nucleotide sequence: TGCGCCAGCAACGCCGGTCAGAACTACGAGCAGTACTTC. The V gene is TRBV5-1, the J gene TRBJ2-7; D not resolved. V lost 6 bases and J lost 3, with 13 bases in between. The germline gives CDR1 SGHRS, CDR2 YFSETQ. This CDR3 has 13 amino acids.

This clonotype has a handful of counts. The J gene is TRBJ1-5, the V gene TRBV6-2 or TRBV6-3; D uncertain. V was pared by 3 bases and J by 7 bases, with 16 bases between. CDR1 is MNHEY and CDR2 is SVGEGT in the germline V gene. The CDR3 runs to 15 residues. CDR3 coding DNA: TGTGCCAGCAGTTATTCGGAAGGGTTTGGACAGCCCCAGCATTTT. This translates into CASSYSEGFGQPQHF.

This clonotype was counted many times. The rearrangement links TRBV7-2 to TRBJ1-2, with D unresolved. There are 14 residues in the CDR3. The V gene's germline CDR1 is SGHTA and CDR2 FQGNSA. V was clipped by 6 bases and J by 4 bases, with 15 bases between them. As DNA, the CDR3 is TGTGCCAGCAGACCCGAGTACGGATTCTATGGCTACACCTTC. It is translated as CASRPEYGFYGYTF.

This clonotype was seen a handful of times. The chain joins TRBV5-1 to TRBJ1-2; 7 bases fit TRBD1. This CDR3 has 15 residues. Germline V gene data show CDR1 as SGHRS and CDR2 as YFSETQ. The V and J ends lost 0 bases and 5 bases, in that order; junction bases with no gene match: 7. CDR3 protein: CASSLDTGAAYGYTF. As DNA, the CDR3 is TGCGCCAGCAGCTTGGATACAGGGGCGGCGTATGGCTACACCTTC.

This clonotype has just a few counts. J is TRBJ1-6 and V is TRBV27; 7 bases map to TRBD1. The V segment lost 6 bases and the J segment 9 bases; nucleotides outside the gene matches: 14. Germline V gene lookup returns CDR1 MNHEY and CDR2 SMNVEV (reference sequence). This CDR3 region has 16 residues. The CDR3 DNA is TGTGCCAGCAGCAGCATCTCAGGGGGGAGGGGTTCACCCCTCCACTTT. Amino acid sequence: CASSSISGGRGSPLHF.

This clonotype was seen only a few times. The chain couples TRBV9 to TRBJ2-5, with D perhaps matching TRBD2 (6 bases). The CDR3 spans 16 residues. Looked up from germline, CDR1 is SGDLS and CDR2 is YYNGEE. V was pared by 4 bases and J by 2 bases, with 18 bases between. This chain's CDR3 is CASSSLSGGVQETQYF. CDR3 nucleotides: TGTGCCAGCAGCTCCCTAAGTGGCGGGGTTCAAGAGACCCAGTACTTC.

This chain uses TRBV12-3 or TRBV12-4 with TRBJ2-3; 10 bases are a match to TRBD2. The junction had 8 bases not matched to a gene; V was cut back by 3 bases and J by 5 bases. The CDR3 has 16 residues. The CDR3 is CASSLELAGVIDTQYF. The CDR3 DNA sequence: TGTGCCAGCAGTTTGGAGCTAGCGGGAGTCATAGATACGCAGTATTTT.

This chain links TRBV9 with TRBJ2-3; D is possibly TRBD2 (5 bases). The CDR3 is 17 residues long. Germline assignment: CDR1 SGDLS and CDR2 YYNGEE. V lost 1 base, J lost 2 bases, and 17 bases lay in between. The CDR3 loop reads CASSVWAGGSYTDTQYF. In nucleotides, the CDR3 is TGTGCCAGCAGCGTATGGGCGGGCGGATCCTACACAGATACGCAGTATTTT.

The chain has TRBV3-1 and TRBJ1-1; D unresolved. This CDR3 comprises 15 residues. CDR1 is LGHDT and CDR2 is YNNKEL in the germline V gene (reference sequence). Trimming took 4 bases from V and 2 from J, leaving 14 bases between them. The CDR3 here is CASSPDHDGNTEAFF. In nucleotides, the CDR3 is TGTGCCAGCAGCCCAGATCACGACGGAAACACTGAAGCTTTCTTT.

This chain links TRBV5-1 with TRBJ2-3, with D unresolved. This CDR3 region has 16 residues. V lost 0 bases, J lost 4 bases, and 15 bases lay in between. The V gene's germline CDR1 is SGHRS and CDR2 YFSETQ. The CDR3 sequence is CASSLVGQSTADTQYF. The CDR3 nucleotides read TGCGCCAGCAGCTTGGTAGGGCAGTCCACGGCAGATACGCAGTATTTT.

Worth noting for this clonotype: The junction departs from germline at one end; a sequencing error may be responsible. V and J are TRBV5-6 and TRBJ2-7; D is ambiguous. CDR1 is SGHDT, CDR2 YYEEEE, per germline. The CDR3 length is 10 residues. The CDR3 DNA is TGTGCCAGCAGCTTGTTTGTATTCGACTTC. Translation gives CASSLFVFDF.

A few counts support this clonotype. The J gene is TRBJ2-3, the V gene TRBV12-3 or TRBV12-4; 14 bases fit TRBD2. The CDR3 covers 16 residues. V was pared by 3 bases and J by 6 bases, with 5 bases of the junction left unmatched. The DNA of the CDR3 is TGTGCCAGCAGTTTCCGGACTAGCGGGGGGACGGATACGCAGTATTTT. Translation: CASSFRTSGGTDTQYF.

This clonotype turned up a few times. The chain couples TRBV7-9 to TRBJ2-2; weak D call: TRBD1 (6 bases). The germline V and J ends were trimmed by 4 bases and 5 bases, with 11 bases remaining between them. The length of the CDR3 is 14 residues. Germline assignment: CDR1 SEHNR and CDR2 FQNEAQ (reference sequence). The CDR3 sequence is CASSSVGGTGELFF. The CDR3 nucleotides are TGTGCCAGCAGCTCCGTAGGGGGTACCGGGGAGCTGTTTTTT.

The sample holds a few counts of this clonotype. The chain couples TRBV6-1 to TRBJ2-4; D may be TRBD1 (5 bases). V was clipped by 6 bases and J by 5 bases, with 5 bases between them. The germline V gene has CDR1 MNHNS and CDR2 SASEGT. This CDR3 spans 11 amino acids. This chain's CDR3 is CASRQENIQYF. The CDR3 DNA sequence: TGTGCCAGCAGACAGGAAAACATTCAGTACTTC.

This clonotype turned up a few times. The gene calls are TRBV12-3 or TRBV12-4 and TRBJ1-5; no reliable D call. This CDR3 spans 12 amino acids. Trimming pared 3 bases from V and 7 bases from J, leaving 7 bases between. In DNA form, the CDR3 reads TGTGCCAGCAGTTTGAGCCTGCAGCCCCAGCATTTT. This sequence encodes CASSLSLQPQHF.

In this sample, this clonotype turned up a few times. The rearrangement joins TRBV5-1 to TRBJ2-1; no definite D call. The V and J ends lost 1 base and 0 bases respectively, with 8 bases between them. Germline CDR1 is SGHRS and CDR2 is YFSETQ. The length of the CDR3 is 15 residues. CDR3 in amino acids: CASSLRFNSYNEQFF. As DNA, the CDR3 is TGCGCCAGCAGCTTGAGATTCAACTCCTACAATGAGCAGTTCTTC.

A few counts support this clonotype. The chain has TRBV7-2 and TRBJ2-3, with a weak D call TRBD1 (6 bases). CDR1 SGHTA and CDR2 FQGNSA come from the germline V gene. CDR3 length: 14 residues. The V end lost 1 base, the J end lost 6 bases, and 11 bases lay between the germline ends. The CDR3 loop reads CASSLDQGMDTQYF. DNA of the CDR3: TGTGCCAGCAGCTTAGATCAGGGGATGGATACGCAGTATTTT.

This rearrangement joins TRBV7-2 to TRBJ2-7; the D is unclear. The CDR3 sequence is 11 residues long. Trimming shortened V by 6 bases and J by 3 bases, and 6 bases separated the two germline ends. The germline gives CDR1 SGHTA, CDR2 FQGNSA. CDR3 protein: CASRANYEQYF. The CDR3 DNA reads TGTGCCAGCAGGGCGAACTACGAGCAGTACTTC.

In this sample, this clonotype turned up a few times. This chain connects TRBV2 to TRBJ2-7, with 7 bases identical to TRBD1. V was pared by 11 bases and J by 0 bases, with 7 bases of the junction left unmatched. The CDR3 is made up of 13 amino acids. Germline V lookup: CDR1 SNHLY, CDR2 FYNNEI. CDR3 protein: CAVIRDSSYEQYF. The CDR3 DNA sequence: TGTGCCGTAATCCGGGACAGCTCCTACGAGCAGTACTTC.

V is TRBV14 and J is TRBJ2-5; TRBD1 or TRBD2 may be the D gene (5 bases each). The V end lost 4 bases, the J end lost 2 bases, and 11 bases lay between the germline ends. The V gene's germline CDR1 is SGHDN and CDR2 FVKESK. The CDR3 is made up of 14 amino acids. CDR3 coding DNA: TGTGCCAGCAGCCGAGGGGATTTACAAGAGACCCAGTACTTC. This encodes CASSRGDLQETQYF.

The V call is TRBV12-3 or TRBV12-4, the J call TRBJ2-2; no firm D call. Trimming pared 1 base from V and 6 bases from J, leaving 3 bases between. The length of the CDR3 is 12 residues. The CDR3 DNA reads as TGTGCCAGCAGTTTAGAACCCGGGGAGCTGTTTTTT. This codes for CASSLEPGELFF.

The sample holds many counts of this clonotype. The rearrangement uses TRBV12-3 or TRBV12-4 and TRBJ2-1, with TRBD2 matching 12 bases. There are 16 residues in the CDR3. With V trimmed by 6 bases and J by 4 bases, 7 bases remained unmatched. Written as DNA, the CDR3 is TGTGCCAGCAGGCCCGGACTAGCGGGGAAATACAATGAGCAGTTCTTC. Its translation is CASRPGLAGKYNEQFF.